This note documents a single TCR beta chain sequence. Its target is unknown. The junction differs from germline at one of its ends, possibly a read error. These data originate in a study of CD8 T cells in ankylosing spondylitis. Overall study results and limits: Reported data indicate significant enrichment of disease-linked clones within matched ankylosing spondylitis synovial fluid. Some motif variants had been reported before (in reactive arthritis synovial fluid and blood). Disease-linked clones, CD8+, were relatively rare in peripheral blood.

Molecular-barcoded quantitative 5'-RACE produced these TCR beta libraries. TCRdb ran MiXCR on the 5' RACE reads and lists one entry per CDR3 protein. The sample consists of some 150,000 distinct CDR3 sequences, under 55% of them appearing once. Sequencing was performed on synovial fluid, either unsorted or a sorted T cell fraction (not recorded which). The clonotype originates from a male donor with ankylosing spondylitis.

This CDR3 is CASSRNPSRDQETQYF. The CDR3, as DNA: TGCGCCAGCAGCCGCAACCCCAGCAGGGACCAAGAGACCCAGTACTTC. This rearrangement joins TRBV7-9 to TRBJ2-5; D may be TRBD1 (5 bases). CDR1 and CDR2 (germline): SEHNR, FQNEAQ (reference sequence). The CDR3 loop spans 16 amino acids.